This T cell receptor beta chain was identified in a study of T cell repertoires in cytomegalovirus infection. Germline lookup yields CDR1 SGHTA and CDR2 FQGNSA. V dropped 3 bases and J dropped 0 bases, with 16 bases sitting between them. The CDR3 sequence is 17 residues long. TCRdb re-analysed the reads in MiXCR, keeping a single row per CDR3 protein. The sample consists of some 940,000 distinct CDR3 sequences, around 29% of them appearing once. As regards this clonotype: Its target is not known.

The sample in question was cultured CD8+ T cells from PBMCs, obtained from culture after CMV antigen stimulation. The TCR originated in a human donor in good health (CMV status not recorded). Some clones in this sample may be carry-over from other donors' samples. The chain carries TRBV7-2 and TRBJ2-3, with D hard to call. The CDR3 region has the DNA TGTGCCAGCAGCTTCGCATCGGCCAATCCTAGCACAGATACGCAGTATTTT. This sequence encodes CASSFASANPSTDTQYF.